The next 7 T cell receptor beta chains were all read from a single sample in a study of preoperative IRX-2 immunotherapy in early breast cancer. The data were produced by immunoSEQ multiplex PCR, yet TCRdb's version contains in-frame clones alone and is incomplete. The sample includes about 32,000 clones, roughly four fifths of them seen just once. Treatment denoted: preoperative locoregional IRX-2 cytokine immunotherapy. Sequenced material: lymph node tissue, taken from a patient treated with IRX-2 immunotherapy. Receptors were obtained from a human donor with breast cancer.

The V and J genes are TRBV19 and TRBJ2-3; D gene uncertain. The CDR3 loop spans 15 amino acids. The V gene's germline CDR1 is LNHDA and CDR2 SQIVND (reference sequence). Between the trimmed V and J ends, which lost 8 bases and 1 base, there was a span of 16 bases. The CDR3: CASSLGPSGTDTQYF. The CDR3 coding sequence is TGTGCCAGTTCCCTAGGACCAAGTGGCACAGATACGCAGTATTTT.

The count of this clone is one. This chain joins TRBV6-8 and TRBJ1-3; D remains unclear. Germline values: CDR1 MNHGY, CDR2 SAAAGT. V was shortened by 8 bases and J by 7 bases, with 18 bases between the two germline ends. CDR3 length equals 14 residues. This CDR3 is CASQHAQDQNTIYF. CDR3 nucleotides: TGTGCCAGCCAACATGCGCAGGACCAGAACACCATATATTTT.

The genes are TRBV18 and TRBJ1-2; D gene uncertain. V was pared by 4 bases and J by 3 bases, with 15 bases between. The V gene's germline CDR1 is KGHSH and CDR2 LQKENI. The CDR3 is made up of 15 amino acids. The CDR3 is CASSLTYETDYGYTF. DNA for the CDR3: TGTGCCAGCTCACTAACCTACGAGACGGACTATGGCTACACCTTC. The variable domain in full, completed from reference TRBV18 and TRBJ1-2, reads NAGVMQNPRHLVRRRGQEARLRCSPMKGHSHVYWYRQLPEEGLKFMVYLQKENIIDESGMPKERFSAEFPKEGPSILRIQQVVRGDSAAYFCASSLTYETDYGYTFGSGTRLTVV.

The V and J genes are TRBV7-5 and TRBJ1-3; TRBD1 is the table's D call, not checked against the DNA. TRBV7-5 is recorded as a pseudogene. This CDR3 has 16 residues. The CDR3 region has the DNA TGTGCCAGCAGCTTAGCCTTGACAGGGTCTGGAAACACCATATATTTT. Translated: CASSLALTGSGNTIYF.

The chain combines TRBV5-1 with TRBJ2-3, with 10 nucleotides matching TRBD1. CDR1 is SGHRS and CDR2 is YFSETQ in the germline V gene. This CDR3 has 16 amino acids. V dropped 3 bases and J dropped 5; count of bases not matched to a gene: 9. The CDR3 spells CASSSRSGTGVDTQYF. The CDR3 DNA reads TGCGCCAGCAGCTCCAGATCCGGGACAGGGGTAGATACGCAGTATTTT.

The chain uses TRBV18 and TRBJ1-1; possibly TRBD1 for D (5 bases). Germline lookup yields CDR1 KGHSH and CDR2 LQKENI. The V end lost 4 bases, the J end lost 7 bases, and 13 bases lay between the germline ends. The CDR3 is made up of 13 amino acids. CDR3 protein: CASSLRRGVEAFF. CDR3 bases: TGTGCCAGCTCACTGCGACGGGGGGTTGAAGCTTTCTTT.

This chain joins TRBV19 and TRBJ1-4; TRBD1 aligns across 7 bases. The CDR3 is 14 amino acids. J was trimmed by 5 bases and V by 7 bases; bases with no gene match: 7. Germline-derived CDR1 and CDR2 are LNHDA and SQIVND (reference sequence). CDR3 protein: CASNGGQVNEKLFF. CDR3 nucleotides: TGTGCCAGTAACGGAGGACAGGTCAATGAAAAACTGTTTTTT.